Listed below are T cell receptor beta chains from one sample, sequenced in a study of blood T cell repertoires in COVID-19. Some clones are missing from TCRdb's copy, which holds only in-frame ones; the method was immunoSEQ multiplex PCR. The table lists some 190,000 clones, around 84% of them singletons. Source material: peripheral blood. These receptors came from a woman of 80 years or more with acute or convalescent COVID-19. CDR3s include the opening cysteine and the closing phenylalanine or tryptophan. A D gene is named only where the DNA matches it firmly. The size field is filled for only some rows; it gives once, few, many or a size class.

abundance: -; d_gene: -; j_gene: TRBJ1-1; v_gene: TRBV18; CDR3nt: TGTGCCAGCTCTCCTAATTTACAGCCGAACACTGAAGCTTTCTTT; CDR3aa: CASSPNLQPNTEAFF
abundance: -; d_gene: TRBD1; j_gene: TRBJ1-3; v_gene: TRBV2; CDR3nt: TGTGCCAGCTCGGCGGGACAGGGAGGGGACACCATATATTTT; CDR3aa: CASSAGQGGDTIYF
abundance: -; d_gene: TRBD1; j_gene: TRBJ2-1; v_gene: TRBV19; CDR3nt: TGTGCCAGTAGTTTTTCCGACAGGGGATCTAATGAGCAGTTCTTC; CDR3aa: CASSFSDRGSNEQFF
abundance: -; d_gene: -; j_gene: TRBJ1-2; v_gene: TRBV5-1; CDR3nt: TGCGCCAGCAGCTTGGGCGAATCCTATGGCTACACCTTC; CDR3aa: CASSLGESYGYTF
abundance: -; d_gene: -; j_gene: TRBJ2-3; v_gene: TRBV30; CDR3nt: TGTGCCTGGAGTGTATTCAGAACGCAGTATTTT; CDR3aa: CAWSVFRTQYF
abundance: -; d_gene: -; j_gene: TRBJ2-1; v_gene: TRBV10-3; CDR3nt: TGTGCCATCAGTGAGTCCGGAGGGCGGCCCCAGGAGCAGTTCTTC; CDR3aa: CAISESGGRPQEQFF
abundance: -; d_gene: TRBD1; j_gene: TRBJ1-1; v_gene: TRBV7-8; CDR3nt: TGTGCCAGCGGCGGGACAGGCGCTACGCAAGCTTTCTTT; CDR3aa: CASGGTGATQAFF
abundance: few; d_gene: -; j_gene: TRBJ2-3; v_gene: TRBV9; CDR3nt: TGTGCCAGCAGCGTAGGCGGGAATATGGATACGCAGTATTTT; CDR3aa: CASSVGGNMDTQYF
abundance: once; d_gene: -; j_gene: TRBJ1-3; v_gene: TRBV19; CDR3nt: TGTGCCAGTAGTACACAGGGAGCTGGAAACACCATATATTTT; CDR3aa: CASSTQGAGNTIYF
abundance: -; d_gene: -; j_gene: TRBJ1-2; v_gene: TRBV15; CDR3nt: TGTGCCACCAGCAGAGAGCTCGAGTATGGCTACACCTTC; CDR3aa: CATSRELEYGYTF
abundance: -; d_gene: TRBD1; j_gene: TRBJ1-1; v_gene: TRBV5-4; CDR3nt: TGTGCCAGCTGGCGGGACAGGGTGGGCACTGAAGCTTTCTTT; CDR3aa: CASWRDRVGTEAFF
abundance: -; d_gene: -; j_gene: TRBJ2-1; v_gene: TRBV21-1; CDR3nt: TGTGCCAGCAGCAAAGCGGCAAGGGAGTCAAACTACAATGAGCAGTTCTTC; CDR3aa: CASSKAARESNYNEQFF
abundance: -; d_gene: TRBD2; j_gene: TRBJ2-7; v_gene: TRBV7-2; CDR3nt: TGTGCCAGCACCCCCCATCTAGCGGGGTCCTACGAGCAGTACTTC; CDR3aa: CASTPHLAGSYEQYF
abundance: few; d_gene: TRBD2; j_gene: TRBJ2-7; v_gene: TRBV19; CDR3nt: TGTGCCAGTAGTATAGGGACTAGCGGGAGATCCGAGCAGTACTTC; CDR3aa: CASSIGTSGRSEQYF
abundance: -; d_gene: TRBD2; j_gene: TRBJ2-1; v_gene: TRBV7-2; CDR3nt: TGTGCCAGCAGCCGGGGGGAAAGCTCCTACAATGAGCAGTTCTTC; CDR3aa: CASSRGESSYNEQFF
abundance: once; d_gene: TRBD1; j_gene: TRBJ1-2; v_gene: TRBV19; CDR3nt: TGTGCCAGTAGTCCTGGACAGGGCCCTCGTGGCTACACCTTC; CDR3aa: CASSPGQGPRGYTF
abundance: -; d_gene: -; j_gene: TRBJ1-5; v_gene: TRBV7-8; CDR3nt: TGTGCCAGCAGCTTTCCTTCAGGGGTAAATCAGCCCCAGCATTTT; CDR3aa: CASSFPSGVNQPQHF
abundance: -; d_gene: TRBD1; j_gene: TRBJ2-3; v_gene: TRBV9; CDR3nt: TGTGCCAGCAGCGCTACCTCGGACAGGGGGCCAGATACGCAGTATTTT; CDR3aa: CASSATSDRGPDTQYF
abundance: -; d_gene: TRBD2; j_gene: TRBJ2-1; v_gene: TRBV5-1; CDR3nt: TGCGCCAGCAGGCGGTGGGAGGGGTACAATGAGCAGTTCTTC; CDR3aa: CASRRWEGYNEQFF
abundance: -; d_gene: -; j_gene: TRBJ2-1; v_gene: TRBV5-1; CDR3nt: TGCGCCAGCAGCCGGGACTCAACCTACAATGAGCAGTTCTTC; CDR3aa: CASSRDSTYNEQFF
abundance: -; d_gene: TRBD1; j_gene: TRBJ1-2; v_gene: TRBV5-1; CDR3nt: TGCGCCAGCAGCTTAGGGGGCGGTGACTATGGCTACACCTTC; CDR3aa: CASSLGGGDYGYTF
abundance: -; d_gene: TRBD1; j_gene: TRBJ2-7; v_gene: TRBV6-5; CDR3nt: TGTGCCAGCACTAGGACAGGGGGGGATTACGAGCAGTACTTC; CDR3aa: CASTRTGGDYEQYF
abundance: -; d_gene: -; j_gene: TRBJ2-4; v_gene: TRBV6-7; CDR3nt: TGTGCCAGCAGTTACTCCCCATTGGCGGAAACCAAAAACATTCAGTACTTC; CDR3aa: CASSYSPLAETKNIQYF
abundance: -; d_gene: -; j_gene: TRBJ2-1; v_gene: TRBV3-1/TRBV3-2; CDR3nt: TGTGCCAGCAGCCAAGGCAGCGGTGAGCAGTTCTTC; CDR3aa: CASSQGSGEQFF
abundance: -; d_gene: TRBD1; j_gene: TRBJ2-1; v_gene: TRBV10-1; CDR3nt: TGCGCCAGCGGGGACAGGTGGGACAATGAGCAGTTCTTC; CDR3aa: CASGDRWDNEQFF
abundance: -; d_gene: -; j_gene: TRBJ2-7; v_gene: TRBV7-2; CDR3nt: TGTGCCAGCAGCTTAAATGCAGGGGGGATCTACGAGCAGTACTTC; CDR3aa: CASSLNAGGIYEQYF
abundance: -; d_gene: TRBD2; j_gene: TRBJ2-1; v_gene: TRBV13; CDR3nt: TGTGCCAGCAGCTTAGTTCCTAGCGGTATAAGACGGGGCAATGAGCAGTTCTTC; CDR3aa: CASSLVPSGIRRGNEQFF
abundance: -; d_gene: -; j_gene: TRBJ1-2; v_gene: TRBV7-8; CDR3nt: TGTGCCAGCAGCTTAGGGGAGGCTAGAGGCTACACCTTC; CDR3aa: CASSLGEARGYTF
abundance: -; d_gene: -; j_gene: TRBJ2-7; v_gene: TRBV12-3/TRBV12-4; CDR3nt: TGTGCCAGCAGTCAACACGCGGCCGGCGAGCAGTACTTC; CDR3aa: CASSQHAAGEQYF
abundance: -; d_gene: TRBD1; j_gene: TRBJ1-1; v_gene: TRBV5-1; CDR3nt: TGCGCCAGCAGCTTATTAGGGACAGGGTTGGACACTGAAGCTTTCTTT; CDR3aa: CASSLLGTGLDTEAFF
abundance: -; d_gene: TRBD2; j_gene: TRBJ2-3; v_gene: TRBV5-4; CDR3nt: TGTGCCAGCAGCTTTGGGGTAGCGGGAGGGACAGATACGCAGTATTTT; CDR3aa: CASSFGVAGGTDTQYF
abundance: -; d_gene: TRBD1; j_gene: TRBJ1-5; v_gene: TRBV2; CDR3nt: TGTGCCAGCAGTGAACAGGGGGCTCAGCCCCAGCATTTT; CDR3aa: CASSEQGAQPQHF
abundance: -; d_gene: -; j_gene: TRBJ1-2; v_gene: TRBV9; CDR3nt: TGTGCCAGCAGCCCCCGGATAACAGGAAACTATGGCTACACCTTC; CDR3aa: CASSPRITGNYGYTF
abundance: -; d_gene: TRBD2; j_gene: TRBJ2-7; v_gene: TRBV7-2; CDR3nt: TGTGCCAGCAGCCCCCGCCCCGGACTAGCGGGAGAGCGCGGGGGCGAGCAGTACTTC; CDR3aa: CASSPRPGLAGERGGEQYF
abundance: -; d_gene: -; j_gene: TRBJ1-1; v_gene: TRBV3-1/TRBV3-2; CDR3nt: TGTGCCAGCAGCCAACAGGGGTCTGGCACTGAAGCTTTCTTT; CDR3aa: CASSQQGSGTEAFF
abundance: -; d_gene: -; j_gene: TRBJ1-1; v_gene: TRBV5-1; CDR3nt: TGCGCCAGCAGCTACTCGCGAGGGACGGGGGACACTGAAGCTTTCTTT; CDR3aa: CASSYSRGTGDTEAFF
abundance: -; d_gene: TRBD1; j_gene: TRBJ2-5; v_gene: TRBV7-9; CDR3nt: TGTGCCAGCAGCGTACAGGGGGCTTCAGAGACCCAGTACTTC; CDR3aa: CASSVQGASETQYF
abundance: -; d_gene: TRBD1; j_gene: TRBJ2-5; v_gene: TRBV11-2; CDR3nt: TGTGCCAGCAGCTTAAGGGGGACAGTTGGCGAGACCCAGTACTTC; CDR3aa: CASSLRGTVGETQYF
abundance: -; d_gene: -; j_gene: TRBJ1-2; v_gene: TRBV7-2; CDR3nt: TGTGCCAGCAGCTACCGGACAGTAGCTAACTATGGCTACACCTTC; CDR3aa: CASSYRTVANYGYTF
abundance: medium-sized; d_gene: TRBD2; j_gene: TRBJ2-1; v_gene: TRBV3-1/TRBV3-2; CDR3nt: TGTGCCAGCAGGAAGACTAGCGGGATACTCAATGAGCAGTTCTTC; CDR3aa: CASRKTSGILNEQFF
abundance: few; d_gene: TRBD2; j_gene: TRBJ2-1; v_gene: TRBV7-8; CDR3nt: TGTGCCAGCAGCTTAGGACTAGCGGGATACAGTGAGCAGTTCTTC; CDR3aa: CASSLGLAGYSEQFF
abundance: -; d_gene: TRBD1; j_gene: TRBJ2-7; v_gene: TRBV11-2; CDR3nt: TGTGCCAGCAGCTCTTTCAGGGACAGGGGACGGTACGAGCAGTACTTC; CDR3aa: CASSSFRDRGRYEQYF
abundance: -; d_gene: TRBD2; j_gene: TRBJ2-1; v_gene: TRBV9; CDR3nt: TGTGCCAGCAGCGTAGCACTAGCGGGAGGGTCCCTATCCTACAATGAGCAGTTCTTC; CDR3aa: CASSVALAGGSLSYNEQFF
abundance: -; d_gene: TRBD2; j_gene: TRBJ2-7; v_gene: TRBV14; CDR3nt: TGTGCCAGCAGCCACCGGGAGCGGGAGACCTACGAGCAGTACTTC; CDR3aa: CASSHRERETYEQYF
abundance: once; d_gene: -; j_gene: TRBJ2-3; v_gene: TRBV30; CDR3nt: TGTGCCTGGGGATACGGGGACACAGATACGCAGTATTTT; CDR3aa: CAWGYGDTDTQYF
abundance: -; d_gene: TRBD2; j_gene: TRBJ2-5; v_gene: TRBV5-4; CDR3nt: TGTGCCAGCAGCTTGGTCGCGGCGGGAGGCCAAGAGACCCAGTACTTC; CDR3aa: CASSLVAAGGQETQYF